Listed below are T cell receptor beta chains from one sample, sequenced in a study of T cell responses to AZD1222 COVID-19 vaccine. The assay was immunoSEQ multiplex PCR, and TCRdb's table has in-frame clones only and misses some. The sample records 150,000 to 200,000 clones, around 94% being singletons. This specimen consisted of peripheral blood, obtained 28 days after the second AZD1222 dose. These receptors were collected from an adult who received the AZD1222 COVID-19 vaccine. Each CDR3 is given with its conserved first and last residue. Each record gives: V gene, D gene, J gene, clone size, CDR3 protein, CDR3 DNA. A D gene is named only where the DNA matches it firmly. For some rows the clone size is stated as once, few or many, or as a class when expanded; others skip it.

v_gene: TRBV19; d_gene: TRBD1; j_gene: TRBJ1-5; abundance: NA; CDR3aa: CASSKSRGWPQHF; CDR3nt: TGTGCCAGTAGTAAAAGCAGGGGGTGGCCCCAGCATTTT
v_gene: TRBV3-1/TRBV3-2; d_gene: NA; j_gene: TRBJ2-7; abundance: NA; CDR3aa: CASSPPTGGGEQYF; CDR3nt: TGTGCCAGCAGCCCCCCTACAGGGGGGGGAGAGCAGTACTTC
v_gene: TRBV5-1; d_gene: NA; j_gene: TRBJ2-4; abundance: NA; CDR3aa: CASSLEDSQGSKNIQYF; CDR3nt: TGCGCCAGCAGCTTGGAGGACTCCCAAGGGTCCAAAAACATTCAGTACTTC
v_gene: TRBV7-9; d_gene: NA; j_gene: TRBJ1-2; abundance: NA; CDR3aa: CASAQGNYGYTF; CDR3nt: TGTGCCAGTGCCCAGGGGAACTATGGCTACACCTTC
v_gene: TRBV6-5; d_gene: TRBD2; j_gene: TRBJ2-2; abundance: once; CDR3aa: CATAGTSPWAGELFF; CDR3nt: TGTGCCACCGCCGGGACTAGCCCATGGGCCGGGGAGCTGTTTTTT
v_gene: TRBV5-5; d_gene: NA; j_gene: TRBJ2-1; abundance: NA; CDR3aa: CASSPGLSTYNEQFF; CDR3nt: TGTGCCAGCAGCCCGGGACTTTCTACCTACAATGAGCAGTTCTTC
v_gene: TRBV12-3/TRBV12-4; d_gene: NA; j_gene: TRBJ1-1; abundance: NA; CDR3aa: CASSRRTGTEAFF; CDR3nt: TGTGCCAGCAGCCGTCGCACAGGCACTGAAGCTTTCTTT
v_gene: TRBV10-2; d_gene: NA; j_gene: TRBJ2-7; abundance: NA; CDR3aa: CASSLGSEQYF; CDR3nt: TGCGCCAGCAGCCTAGGAAGCGAGCAGTACTTC
v_gene: TRBV30; d_gene: NA; j_gene: TRBJ2-7; abundance: NA; CDR3aa: CAWSEGLTYEQYF; CDR3nt: TGTGCCTGGAGTGAGGGACTGACCTACGAGCAGTACTTC
v_gene: TRBV6-2/TRBV6-3; d_gene: TRBD2; j_gene: TRBJ2-1; abundance: NA; CDR3aa: CASSHLAGPYNEQFF; CDR3nt: TGTGCCAGCAGCCATCTAGCGGGACCCTACAATGAGCAGTTCTTC
v_gene: TRBV3-1/TRBV3-2; d_gene: TRBD2; j_gene: TRBJ2-1; abundance: NA; CDR3aa: CASRSLADYNEQFF; CDR3nt: TGTGCCAGCCGCTCCCTAGCGGACTACAATGAGCAGTTCTTC
v_gene: TRBV6-1; d_gene: NA; j_gene: TRBJ1-1; abundance: NA; CDR3aa: CASSALGGLSISAEAFF; CDR3nt: TGTGCCAGCAGTGCCCTAGGGGGTCTGAGCATATCGGCTGAAGCTTTCTTT
v_gene: TRBV30; d_gene: NA; j_gene: TRBJ2-3; abundance: NA; CDR3aa: CAWSRGGGGDTQYF; CDR3nt: TGTGCCTGGAGTCGAGGGGGAGGAGGAGATACGCAGTATTTT
v_gene: TRBV6-1; d_gene: NA; j_gene: TRBJ2-7; abundance: NA; CDR3aa: CASSEAKGRYEQYF; CDR3nt: TGTGCCAGCAGTGAAGCGAAGGGGCGGTACGAGCAGTACTTC
v_gene: TRBV5-4; d_gene: TRBD2; j_gene: TRBJ2-5; abundance: NA; CDR3aa: CASSYRTSGETQYF; CDR3nt: TGTGCCAGCAGCTACCGGACTAGTGGGGAGACCCAGTACTTC
v_gene: TRBV6-6; d_gene: NA; j_gene: TRBJ1-2; abundance: NA; CDR3aa: CASTQGGDYGYTF; CDR3nt: TGTGCCAGCACCCAAGGAGGAGACTATGGCTACACCTTC
v_gene: TRBV18; d_gene: NA; j_gene: TRBJ2-2; abundance: once; CDR3aa: CASSPPGQNTGELFF; CDR3nt: TGTGCCAGCTCACCACCGGGACAAAACACCGGGGAGCTGTTTTTT
v_gene: TRBV5-1; d_gene: NA; j_gene: TRBJ1-2; abundance: NA; CDR3aa: CASSPGLDYGYTF; CDR3nt: TGCGCCAGCAGCCCGGGGTTAGACTATGGCTACACCTTC
v_gene: TRBV3-1/TRBV3-2; d_gene: NA; j_gene: TRBJ2-7; abundance: NA; CDR3aa: CASQGAGEQYF; CDR3nt: TGTGCCAGCCAGGGCGCGGGCGAGCAGTACTTC
v_gene: TRBV7-9; d_gene: TRBD2; j_gene: TRBJ2-3; abundance: NA; CDR3aa: CASSDLAGGLGTDTQYF; CDR3nt: TGTGCCAGCAGCGACCTAGCGGGAGGATTAGGCACAGATACGCAGTATTTT
v_gene: TRBV28; d_gene: TRBD1; j_gene: TRBJ2-7; abundance: NA; CDR3aa: CASSLYQGANEQYF; CDR3nt: TGTGCCAGCAGTTTATACCAGGGGGCAAACGAGCAGTACTTC
v_gene: TRBV6-5; d_gene: NA; j_gene: TRBJ2-1; abundance: NA; CDR3aa: CASRQGLRSYNEQFF; CDR3nt: TGTGCCAGCAGACAAGGGTTACGGTCCTACAATGAGCAGTTCTTC
v_gene: TRBV6-5; d_gene: TRBD1; j_gene: TRBJ1-1; abundance: NA; CDR3aa: CASSPGDRLNTEAFF; CDR3nt: TGTGCCAGCAGCCCCGGGGACAGACTAAACACTGAAGCTTTCTTT
v_gene: TRBV21-1; d_gene: NA; j_gene: TRBJ1-5; abundance: NA; CDR3aa: CASSKGRGLHNQPQHF; CDR3nt: TGTGCCAGCAGCAAAGGCAGGGGGCTTCACAATCAGCCCCAGCATTTT
v_gene: TRBV5-1; d_gene: NA; j_gene: TRBJ1-2; abundance: NA; CDR3aa: CASSPDYEGYTF; CDR3nt: TGCGCCAGCAGTCCAGATTATGAAGGCTACACCTTC
v_gene: TRBV7-2; d_gene: TRBD2; j_gene: TRBJ2-3; abundance: NA; CDR3aa: CASSLVTSGLDTQYF; CDR3nt: TGTGCCAGCAGCTTAGTAACTAGCGGGTTAGATACGCAGTATTTT
v_gene: TRBV18; d_gene: NA; j_gene: TRBJ1-1; abundance: NA; CDR3aa: CASSPLGGSTEAFF; CDR3nt: TGTGCCAGCTCACCTCTGGGGGGGAGCACTGAAGCTTTCTTT
v_gene: TRBV7-9; d_gene: NA; j_gene: TRBJ2-7; abundance: few; CDR3aa: CASGIPRDGTYWQYF; CDR3nt: TGTGCCAGCGGCATCCCCCGGGACGGAACCTATTGGCAGTACTTC
v_gene: TRBV7-9; d_gene: TRBD1; j_gene: TRBJ2-4; abundance: NA; CDR3aa: CASSLPVPGQGEAKNIQYF; CDR3nt: TGTGCCAGCAGCTTACCGGTCCCGGGACAGGGAGAAGCCAAAAACATTCAGTACTTC
v_gene: TRBV28; d_gene: TRBD1; j_gene: TRBJ1-2; abundance: NA; CDR3aa: CASARQGARRGYTF; CDR3nt: TGTGCCAGCGCCCGACAGGGGGCGAGGCGTGGCTACACCTTC
v_gene: TRBV29-1; d_gene: NA; j_gene: TRBJ2-3; abundance: NA; CDR3aa: CSGSSGIGTDTQYF; CDR3nt: TGCAGCGGCTCCTCCGGGATCGGCACAGATACGCAGTATTTT
v_gene: TRBV9; d_gene: NA; j_gene: TRBJ2-1; abundance: NA; CDR3aa: CASSPLAASYYNEQFF; CDR3nt: TGTGCCAGCAGCCCATTGGCGGCTAGTTACTACAATGAGCAGTTCTTC
v_gene: TRBV18; d_gene: NA; j_gene: TRBJ2-5; abundance: once; CDR3aa: CASSTPRLKQETQYF; CDR3nt: TGTGCCAGCTCAACTCCACGTCTAAAACAAGAGACCCAGTACTTC
v_gene: TRBV9; d_gene: TRBD2; j_gene: TRBJ2-1; abundance: NA; CDR3aa: CASSAGLAEYNEQFF; CDR3nt: TGTGCCAGCAGCGCGGGACTAGCTGAATACAATGAGCAGTTCTTC
v_gene: TRBV4-1; d_gene: TRBD2; j_gene: TRBJ2-1; abundance: NA; CDR3aa: CASSQLGLAGGPGNSNEQFF; CDR3nt: TGCGCCAGCAGCCAACTGGGACTAGCGGGAGGCCCAGGGAACTCGAATGAGCAGTTCTTC
v_gene: TRBV20-1; d_gene: NA; j_gene: TRBJ2-4; abundance: NA; CDR3aa: CSASREAKNIQYF; CDR3nt: TGCAGTGCTAGTCGAGAGGCCAAAAACATTCAGTACTTC
v_gene: TRBV12-5; d_gene: TRBD1; j_gene: TRBJ2-7; abundance: NA; CDR3aa: CASGAGGRYEQYF; CDR3nt: TGTGCTAGTGGAGCAGGGGGCCGCTACGAGCAGTACTTC
v_gene: TRBV13; d_gene: NA; j_gene: TRBJ2-1; abundance: NA; CDR3aa: CASSNPSSVADEQFF; CDR3nt: TGTGCCAGCTCCAACCCTTCCAGCGTTGCCGATGAGCAGTTCTTC
v_gene: TRBV2; d_gene: NA; j_gene: TRBJ1-2; abundance: NA; CDR3aa: CASSGVLGYGYTF; CDR3nt: TGTGCCAGCAGTGGGGTCTTGGGGTATGGCTACACCTTC
v_gene: TRBV3-1/TRBV3-2; d_gene: NA; j_gene: TRBJ2-1; abundance: NA; CDR3aa: CASSRDPYNEQFF; CDR3nt: TGTGCCAGCAGTCGTGACCCCTACAATGAGCAGTTCTTC
v_gene: TRBV6-5; d_gene: TRBD1; j_gene: TRBJ2-7; abundance: few; CDR3aa: CASSSGQTYEQYF; CDR3nt: TGTGCCAGCAGTTCGGGACAGACCTACGAGCAGTACTTC
v_gene: TRBV7-9; d_gene: TRBD2; j_gene: TRBJ2-2; abundance: once; CDR3aa: CASNRLAGGGELFF; CDR3nt: TGTGCCAGCAACAGACTAGCGGGGGGCGGGGAGCTGTTTTTT
v_gene: TRBV28; d_gene: NA; j_gene: TRBJ2-1; abundance: NA; CDR3aa: CASSLSTGGSYNEQFF; CDR3nt: TGTGCCAGCAGCCTCAGTACCGGGGGCTCCTACAATGAGCAGTTCTTC
v_gene: TRBV19; d_gene: NA; j_gene: TRBJ2-7; abundance: NA; CDR3aa: CASSKASRASYEQYF; CDR3nt: TGTGCCAGTAGTAAAGCGAGTCGGGCATCCTACGAGCAGTACTTC
v_gene: TRBV3-1/TRBV3-2; d_gene: TRBD2; j_gene: TRBJ2-5; abundance: once; CDR3aa: CASSQVGTSGKETQYF; CDR3nt: TGTGCCAGCAGCCAAGTTGGGACTAGCGGGAAAGAGACCCAGTACTTC
v_gene: TRBV2; d_gene: NA; j_gene: TRBJ1-5; abundance: NA; CDR3aa: CASVPDSYSNQPQHF; CDR3nt: TGTGCCAGCGTCCCGGACAGCTATAGCAATCAGCCCCAGCATTTT